Listed below are T cell receptor beta chains from one sample, sequenced in a study of T cell responses to AZD1222 COVID-19 vaccine. The assay was immunoSEQ multiplex PCR, and TCRdb's table has in-frame clones only and misses some. The sample has roughly 120,000 clones, more than 80% seen once. The specimen was peripheral blood, collected 28 days after the second AZD1222 dose. The origin of the receptors is an adult who received the AZD1222 COVID-19 vaccine. Each CDR3 is given with its conserved first and last residue. The D gene is left open where the match is weak. The listing skips clone size in some rows; elsewhere it reads once, few, many or a size class.

>-|TRBV9|-|TRBJ2-1
CASSVDWRNEQFF
TGTGCCAGCAGCGTTGACTGGCGCAATGAGCAGTTCTTC
>-|TRBV5-1|-|TRBJ1-1
CASSSRGAWGTEAFF
TGCGCCAGCAGCTCGCGGGGGGCGTGGGGGACTGAAGCTTTCTTT
>-|TRBV7-7|TRBD2|TRBJ2-7
CASGVSGGDGPYEQYF
TGTGCCAGCGGCGTAAGCGGGGGGGACGGACCCTACGAGCAGTACTTC
>-|TRBV28|TRBD1|TRBJ1-2
CASSLISMGGAGGAGNYGYTF
TGTGCCAGCAGTTTAATTTCGATGGGAGGGGCAGGGGGCGCCGGGAACTATGGCTACACCTTC
>once|TRBV6-5|-|TRBJ1-5
CASSTRPDQPQHF
TGTGCCAGCAGTACCCGACCAGATCAGCCCCAGCATTTT
>-|TRBV5-1|-|TRBJ2-1
CASSLRGVTYNEQFF
TGCGCCAGCAGCTTGAGAGGGGTAACCTACAATGAGCAGTTCTTC
>-|TRBV28|-|TRBJ2-7
CASSSEPGRKTFYEQYF
TGTGCCAGCAGTTCAGAGCCGGGACGCAAAACGTTCTACGAGCAGTACTTC
>-|TRBV2|-|TRBJ1-6
CASSERVSGSSYNSPLHF
TGTGCCAGCAGTGAAAGGGTGTCCGGGAGCTCCTATAATTCACCCCTCCACTTT
>few|TRBV21-1|-|TRBJ2-5
CASSKATLAVRETQYF
TGTGCCAGCAGCAAAGCGACGCTAGCGGTGAGGGAGACCCAGTACTTC
>-|TRBV2|TRBD1|TRBJ1-1
CASSGEGATEAFF
TGTGCCAGCAGTGGCGAGGGGGCCACTGAAGCTTTCTTT
>-|TRBV5-1|-|TRBJ2-1
CASSLVAMSYNEQFF
TGCGCCAGCAGCTTGGTGGCTATGTCTTACAATGAGCAGTTCTTC
>once|TRBV9|-|TRBJ1-2
CASSVEQAPAGAYGYTF
TGTGCCAGCAGCGTAGAACAGGCCCCAGCAGGGGCCTATGGCTACACCTTC
>-|TRBV5-4|-|TRBJ2-2
CASSWGWGAGELFF
TGTGCCAGCAGCTGGGGGTGGGGGGCCGGGGAGCTGTTTTTT
>-|TRBV6-5|-|TRBJ2-1
CASLAMAGYNEQFF
TGTGCCAGCTTGGCCATGGCAGGATACAATGAGCAGTTCTTC
>-|TRBV18|-|TRBJ2-1
CASSPITDEQFF
TGTGCCAGCTCACCAATAACCGATGAGCAGTTCTTC
>-|TRBV12-3/TRBV12-4|-|TRBJ2-5
CASTGVTWETQYF
TGTGCCAGCACGGGGGTAACTTGGGAGACCCAGTACTTC
>-|TRBV7-8|TRBD2|TRBJ2-7
CASSASVGTLAGGYYEQYF
TGTGCCAGCAGCGCCTCGGTCGGGACTCTTGCGGGGGGGTACTACGAGCAGTACTTC
>-|TRBV6-5|-|TRBJ1-2
CASSLTGGHYGYTF
TGTGCCAGCAGCCTGACAGGTGGCCACTATGGCTACACCTTC
>-|TRBV4-1|-|TRBJ1-1
CASSSGGNTEAFF
TGCGCCAGCAGCAGCGGGGGGAACACTGAAGCTTTCTTT
>-|TRBV28|TRBD1|TRBJ1-1
CASSPSTGGVTEAFF
TGTGCCAGCAGTCCTTCGACAGGGGGCGTGACTGAAGCTTTCTTT
>-|TRBV2|TRBD1|TRBJ2-3
CASRGGQGAPDTQYF
TGTGCCAGCAGGGGGGGACAGGGGGCCCCAGATACGCAGTATTTT
>few|TRBV24-1|TRBD1|TRBJ2-2
CATSDLAGGHTGELFF
TGTGCCACCAGTGATTTGGCAGGGGGCCACACCGGGGAGCTGTTTTTT
>-|TRBV6-5|-|TRBJ1-3
CASVGTGNTIYF
TGTGCCAGCGTGGGGACTGGAAACACCATATATTTT
>-|TRBV5-6|TRBD1|TRBJ2-5
CASSPDRGLQETQYF
TGTGCCAGCAGCCCCGACAGGGGCTTACAAGAGACCCAGTACTTC
>-|TRBV28|TRBD1|TRBJ1-2
CASSLEGASYGYTF
TGTGCCAGCAGTTTAGAGGGGGCTTCCTATGGCTACACCTTC
>-|TRBV5-5|TRBD1|TRBJ1-2
CASSAGQGANYGYTF
TGTGCCAGCAGCGCCGGACAGGGGGCAAACTATGGCTACACCTTC
>-|TRBV2|-|TRBJ2-5
CASRTDSVQETQYF
TGTGCCAGCAGGACGGACAGCGTCCAAGAGACCCAGTACTTC
>-|TRBV6-5|-|TRBJ1-5
CASKSGGVSRQPQHF
TGTGCCAGCAAATCGGGGGGGGTATCACGGCAGCCCCAGCATTTT
>-|TRBV6-5|-|TRBJ1-5
CATLPGYNQPQHF
TGTGCCACCTTACCCGGATACAATCAGCCCCAGCATTTT
>-|TRBV19|TRBD1|TRBJ1-1
CASSDRDTEAFF
TGTGCCAGTAGTGACAGGGACACTGAAGCTTTCTTT
>-|TRBV25-1|-|TRBJ2-2
CASSDPGGRGRTGELFF
TGTGCCAGCAGTGACCCTGGAGGCAGGGGGAGGACCGGGGAGCTGTTTTTT
>once|TRBV18|-|TRBJ2-1
CASSPEPNEQFF
TGTGCCAGCTCACCAGAACCCAATGAGCAGTTCTTC